One sample yielded the 19 T cell receptor beta chains listed below, sequenced in a study of blood T cell repertoires in COVID-19. Clones were read by immunoSEQ multiplex PCR, and TCRdb kept only the in-frame ones, dropping some. The sample includes 260,000 or so clones, roughly 88% of them seen just once. Sequencing used PBMCs or T cells enriched from blood (not recorded which). These receptors were obtained from a woman in her 40s with acute COVID-19.

This clone was seen a single time. This chain links TRBV6-5 with TRBJ2-7; D call uncertain. Trimming removed 6 bases from V and 5 bases from J, with 14 bases in between. This CDR3 contains 13 residues. Germline CDR1 is MNHEY and CDR2 is SVGAGI. The CDR3 coding sequence is TGTGCCAGCAGCCCCGTTCTAGTCAACGAGCAGTACTTC. This encodes CASSPVLVNEQYF.

This clone showed up just a few times. The CDR3 DNA reads as TGTGCCATCAGTGAGCGGGACAGGGATGAAAAACTGTTTTTT. Its translation: CAISERDRDEKLFF. The chain recombines TRBV10-3 with TRBJ1-4, with 9 bases matching TRBD1. The CDR3 is 14 residues long. Germline CDR1 ENHRY, CDR2 SYGVKD. V lost 2 bases, J lost 6 bases, and 1 base stayed unmatched.

This sequence joins TRBV27 and TRBJ2-7; 12 bases are a match to TRBD2. The CDR3 totals 14 residues. The germline gives CDR1 MNHEY, CDR2 SMNVEV (reference sequence). J gave up 6 bases and V 5 bases, and 5 bases lay outside the gene matches. DNA for the CDR3: TGTGCCAGCAGTCGACTAGCGGGAGTTCTCGAGCAGTACTTC. This codes for CASSRLAGVLEQYF.

The V and J genes are TRBV28 and TRBJ1-5; 10 nucleotides match TRBD1. The ends lost 10 bases at V and 5 bases at J; junction bases unmatched: 14. CDR1 is MDHEN, CDR2 SYDVKM, per germline. This CDR3 spans 16 amino acids. The CDR3 DNA follows: TGTGCCATCTTACCCGGGACAGGGGTGCGTGATCAGCCCCAGCATTTT. As protein: CAILPGTGVRDQPQHF. The complete variable domain, with remaining parts taken from reference TRBV28 and TRBJ1-5, reads DVKVTQSSRYLVKRTGEKVFLECVQDMDHENMFWYRQDPGLGLRLIYFSYDVKMKEKGDIPEGYSVSREKKERFSLILESASTNQTSMYLCAILPGTGVRDQPQHFGDGTRLSIL.

Regarding this clone: Its ends do not fully match the called genes, so a read error is possible. The chain has TRBV2 and TRBJ1-5; 8 bases line up with TRBD1. The CDR3 is 12 residues long. In germline, CDR1 is SNHLY, CDR2 FYNNEI. As DNA, the CDR3 is TGTGCCACCAGTGACAGGGGCCAGCCCCAGCATTTT. Translating it yields CATSDRGQPQHF.

The rearrangement uses TRBV3-1 (or the pseudogene TRBV3-2) and TRBJ1-3; no clear D. Trimming shortened V by 0 bases and J by 2 bases, and 8 bases separated the two germline ends. CDR1 is LGHDT, CDR2 YNNKEL, per germline (reference sequence). This CDR3 has 15 amino acids. CDR3 bases: TGTGCCAGCAGCCAAGACAGTGTTCCTGGAAACACCATATATTTT. This gives the protein CASSQDSVPGNTIYF.

The chain carries TRBV3-1 (or the pseudogene TRBV3-2) and TRBJ2-5, with TRBD2 matching over 13 bases. CDR3 length: 20 residues. CDR1 is LGHDT, CDR2 YNNKEL, per germline (reference sequence). J was trimmed by 5 bases and V by 0 bases; bases with no gene match: 15. This CDR3 is CASSQDPLVGLAGASETQYF. The DNA of the CDR3 is TGTGCCAGCAGCCAAGACCCCCTAGTAGGACTAGCGGGAGCCTCTGAGACCCAGTACTTC.

The J gene is TRBJ2-7, the V gene TRBV6-1; weak D call: TRBD1 (6 bases). The CDR3 extends over 13 amino acids. With 0 bases removed from V and 6 bases from J, the gap between germline ends came to 9 bases. Per the germline V gene, CDR1 is MNHNS and CDR2 is SASEGT. The CDR3 protein is CASSEAGASEQYV. Written as DNA, the CDR3 is TGTGCCAGCAGTGAAGCGGGGGCAAGCGAGCAGTACGTC.

This clone was counted only a few times. This chain joins TRBV6-5 and TRBJ2-2; 7 nucleotides line up with TRBD1. Germline V CDR1 and CDR2: MNHEY, SVGAGI. After removal of 6 bases from V and 0 bases from J, the junction contained 4 bases not matched to a gene. This CDR3 spans 15 amino acids. The CDR3 loop reads CASRPTGANTGELFF. The CDR3 DNA reads TGTGCCAGCAGGCCAACAGGGGCGAACACCGGGGAGCTGTTTTTT.

The chain carries TRBV24-1 and TRBJ2-5; 11 positions match TRBD2. The CDR3 has 17 amino acids. The V segment lost 2 bases and the J segment 5 bases; nucleotides outside the gene matches: 9. The germline CDR1 and CDR2 sequences are KGHDR and SFDVKD. The CDR3 DNA reads as TGTGCCACCAGTGATTCTCTAGCGGGAGGACAGGGGGAGACCCAGTACTTC. Translating gives CATSDSLAGGQGETQYF.

Only one count was recorded for this clone. The chain recombines TRBV3-1 (or the pseudogene TRBV3-2) with TRBJ2-1; 12 nucleotides align to TRBD2. The J segment lost 3 bases and the V segment lost 0 bases, leaving 6 bases of the junction unmatched. The germline V gene has CDR1 LGHDT and CDR2 YNNKEL (reference sequence). This CDR3 has 18 amino acids. This CDR3 is CASSQDRTSGAVYNEQFF. The CDR3 coding sequence is TGTGCCAGCAGCCAAGACAGGACTAGCGGGGCCGTCTACAATGAGCAGTTCTTC.

The rearrangement links TRBV20-1 to TRBJ1-5, with D maybe TRBD1 (6 bases). V was pared by 3 bases and J by 2 bases, with 17 bases between. CDR1 DFQATT and CDR2 SNEGSKA come from the germline V gene (reference sequence). CDR3 length: 16 amino acids. The CDR3 coding sequence is TGCAGTGCTAGTAGAGGAGACAGGTATGGCAATCAGCCCCAGCATTTT. It specifies CSASRGDRYGNQPQHF.

This rearrangement joins TRBV3-1 (or the pseudogene TRBV3-2) to TRBJ1-5; D gene uncertain. Trimming stripped 3 bases from V and 5 bases from J, with 5 bases between. The CDR3 contains 12 residues. Germline V gene data show CDR1 as LGHDT and CDR2 as YNNKEL (reference sequence). The CDR3 bases are TGTGCCAGCAGCCAGAGGGATCAGCCCCAGCATTTT. This sequence encodes CASSQRDQPQHF.

This chain links TRBV7-9 with TRBJ1-1; the D gene is possibly TRBD1 (6 bases). The CDR3 consists of 14 residues. Germline CDR1 and CDR2: SEHNR and FQNEAQ (reference sequence). V was cut by 5 bases and J by 2 bases, with 12 bases left in between. CDR3 sequence: CASSRDTDNTEAFF. The CDR3 bases are TGTGCCAGCAGCCGGGACACGGATAACACTGAAGCTTTCTTT.

V is TRBV18 and J is TRBJ2-7; D is possibly TRBD1 (6 bases). The length of the CDR3 is 16 residues. Per the germline V gene, CDR1 is KGHSH and CDR2 is LQKENI. Trimming took 6 bases from V and 3 from J, leaving 21 bases between them. The CDR3 region is CASSHRGRDKFYEQYF. CDR3 nucleotide sequence: TGTGCCAGCTCCCACCGGGGCCGGGACAAATTCTACGAGCAGTACTTC.

A remark on this clone: A single base separates this from a much larger clone, so it may be a read error. The V and J genes are TRBV19 and TRBJ2-3; D gene uncertain. The V end lost 5 bases, the J end lost 6 bases, and 9 bases lay between the germline ends. The length of the CDR3 is 12 residues. Germline loops: CDR1 LNHDA, CDR2 SQIVND (reference sequence). The CDR3 here is CASSLSGDTQYF. In DNA form, the CDR3 reads TGTGCCAGTAGTTTATCCGGGGATACGCAGTATTTT. The variable domain in full, completed from reference TRBV19 and TRBJ2-3, reads DGGITQSPKYLFRKEGQNVTLSCEQNLNHDAMYWYRQDPGQGLRLIYYSQIVNDFQKGDIAEGYSVSREKKESFPLTVTSAQKNPTAFYLCASSLSGDTQYFGPGTRLTVL.

This chain uses TRBV27 with TRBJ2-1; 10 bases fit TRBD1. This CDR3 is 15 amino acids long. V lost 5 bases, J lost 7 bases, and 8 bases stayed unmatched. CDR1 MNHEY and CDR2 SMNVEV come from the germline V gene (reference sequence). The CDR3, as DNA: TGTGCCAGCAGTCTCCGGACAGGGGGGGGTAATGAGCAGTTCTTC. Protein product: CASSLRTGGGNEQFF.

This rearrangement joins TRBV28 to TRBJ2-1, with TRBD2 matching 12 bases. CDR1 and CDR2 (germline): MDHEN, SYDVKM. V was pared by 10 bases and J by 0 bases, with 7 bases of the junction left unmatched. This CDR3 has 16 amino acids. This CDR3 is CAIMLAGGSSYNEQFF. Here the CDR3 DNA reads TGTGCCATTATGCTAGCGGGAGGGAGCTCCTACAATGAGCAGTTCTTC.

This chain uses TRBV4-1 with TRBJ2-7; 11 bases are shared with TRBD2. The CDR3 runs 15 residues. From germline, CDR1 is MGHRA and CDR2 YSYEKL. Trimming took 3 bases from V and 7 from J; bases not matched to a gene: 8. CDR3 in amino acids: CASSQPGSGRAEQYF. CDR3 nucleotides: TGCGCCAGCAGCCAGCCGGGTAGCGGGAGGGCGGAGCAGTACTTC.